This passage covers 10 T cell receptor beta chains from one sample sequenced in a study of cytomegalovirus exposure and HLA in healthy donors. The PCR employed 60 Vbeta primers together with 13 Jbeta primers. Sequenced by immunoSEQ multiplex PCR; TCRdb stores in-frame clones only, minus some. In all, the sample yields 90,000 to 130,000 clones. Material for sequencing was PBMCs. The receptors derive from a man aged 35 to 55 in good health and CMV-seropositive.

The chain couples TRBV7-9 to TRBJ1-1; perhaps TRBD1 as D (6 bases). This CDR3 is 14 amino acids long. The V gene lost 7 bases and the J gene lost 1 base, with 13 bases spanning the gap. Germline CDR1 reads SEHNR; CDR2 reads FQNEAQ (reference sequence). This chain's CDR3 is CASNLGQTNTEAFF. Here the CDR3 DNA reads TGTGCCAGCAACCTCGGACAGACGAACACTGAAGCTTTCTTT.

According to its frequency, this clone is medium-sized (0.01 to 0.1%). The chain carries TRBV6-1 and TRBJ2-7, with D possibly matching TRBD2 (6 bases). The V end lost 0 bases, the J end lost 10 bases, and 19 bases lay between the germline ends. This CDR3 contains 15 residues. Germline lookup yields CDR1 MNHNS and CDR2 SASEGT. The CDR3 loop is CASSEALTAGKGQYF. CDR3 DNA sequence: TGTGCCAGCAGTGAAGCGCTAACCGCGGGGAAGGGCCAGTACTTC.

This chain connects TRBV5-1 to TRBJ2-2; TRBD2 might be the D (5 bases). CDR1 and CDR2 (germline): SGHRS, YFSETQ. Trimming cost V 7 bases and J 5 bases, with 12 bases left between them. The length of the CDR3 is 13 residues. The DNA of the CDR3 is TGCGCCAGCCTACGAGAGGGAACCGGGGAGCTGTTTTTT. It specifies CASLREGTGELFF.

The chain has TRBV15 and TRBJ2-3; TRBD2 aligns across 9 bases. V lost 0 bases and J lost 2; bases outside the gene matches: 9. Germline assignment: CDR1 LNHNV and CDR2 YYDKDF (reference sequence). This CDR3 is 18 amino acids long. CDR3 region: CATSREAGAGGPTDTQYF. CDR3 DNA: TGTGCCACCAGCAGAGAGGCGGGAGCGGGAGGTCCCACAGATACGCAGTATTTT.

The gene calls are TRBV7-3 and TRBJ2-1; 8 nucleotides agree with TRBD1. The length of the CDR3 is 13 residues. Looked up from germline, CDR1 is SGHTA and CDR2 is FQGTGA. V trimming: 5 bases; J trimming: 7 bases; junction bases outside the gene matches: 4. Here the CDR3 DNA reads TGTGCCAGCAGCATAAGGACAGGGAATGAGCAGTTCTTC. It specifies CASSIRTGNEQFF.

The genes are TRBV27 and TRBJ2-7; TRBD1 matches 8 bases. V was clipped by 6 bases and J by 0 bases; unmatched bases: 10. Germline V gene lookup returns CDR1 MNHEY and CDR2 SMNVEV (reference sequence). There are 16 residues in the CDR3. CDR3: CASRPAGQASSYEQYF. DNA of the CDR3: TGTGCCAGCAGACCCGCGGGACAGGCGAGCTCCTACGAGCAGTACTTC.

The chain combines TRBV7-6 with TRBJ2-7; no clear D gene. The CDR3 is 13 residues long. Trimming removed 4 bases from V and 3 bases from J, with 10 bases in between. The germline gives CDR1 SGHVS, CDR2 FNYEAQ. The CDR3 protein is CASSWLTHYEQYF. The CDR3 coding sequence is TGTGCCAGCAGCTGGCTCACGCACTACGAGCAGTACTTC.

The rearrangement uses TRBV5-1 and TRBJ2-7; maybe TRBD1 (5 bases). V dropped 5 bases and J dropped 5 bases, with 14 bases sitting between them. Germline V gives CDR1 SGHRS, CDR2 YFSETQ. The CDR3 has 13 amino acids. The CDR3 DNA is TGCGCCAGCAGGACTTTGGTGGGGCACGAGCAGTACTTC. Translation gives CASRTLVGHEQYF. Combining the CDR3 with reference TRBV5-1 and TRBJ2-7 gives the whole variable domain KAGVTQTPRYLIKTRGQQVTLSCSPISGHRSVSWYQQTPGQGLQFLFEYFSETQRNKGNFPGRFSGRQFSNSRSEMNVSTLELGDSALYLCASRTLVGHEQYFGPGTRLTVT.

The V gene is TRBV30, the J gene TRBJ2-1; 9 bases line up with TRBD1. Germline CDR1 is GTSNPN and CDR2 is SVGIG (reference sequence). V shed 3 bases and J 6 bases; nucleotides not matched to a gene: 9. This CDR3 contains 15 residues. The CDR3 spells CAWRQQGAATNEQFF. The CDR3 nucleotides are TGTGCCTGGAGACAACAGGGGGCAGCCACCAATGAGCAGTTCTTC. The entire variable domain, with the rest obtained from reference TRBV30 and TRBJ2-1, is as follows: SQTIHQWPATLVQPVGSPLSLECTVEGTSNPNLYWYRQAAGRGLQLLFYSVGIGQISSEVPQNLSASRPQDRQFILSSKKLLLSDSGFYLCAWRQQGAATNEQFFGPGTRLTVL.

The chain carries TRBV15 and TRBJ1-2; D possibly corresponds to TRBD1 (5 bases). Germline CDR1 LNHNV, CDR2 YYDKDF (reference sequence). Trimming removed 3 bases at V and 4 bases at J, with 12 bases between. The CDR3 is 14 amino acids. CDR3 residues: CATSSSGKGYGYTF. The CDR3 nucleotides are TGTGCCACCAGCAGCTCAGGGAAGGGCTATGGCTACACCTTC.